This record covers a single TCR beta chain. As processed by the authors: Reference gene primer amplification gave nucleated cell count estimates. The protocol was immunoSEQ multiplex PCR, while the TCRdb copy is restricted to in-frame clones and leaves out a portion. The D gene and trimming were derived from the DNA, and the V and J assignments and clone size from that table. The data hold 53,000 or so clones, with less than 85% observed a single time. This record comes from a study of blood T cell repertoires in COVID-19. Across the whole study: Samples of COVID-19 (acute and convalescent) were obtained from the United States, Italy and Spain. In each case, the material was cDNA or gDNA derived from T cells, B-cell-depleted T cells, or PBMCs.

Germline V lookup: CDR1 KGHSH, CDR2 LQKENI. The V segment lost 6 bases and the J segment 8 bases; nucleotides outside the gene matches: 16. The CDR3 consists of 16 residues. The rearrangement uses TRBV18 and TRBJ1-2, with TRBD1 identical over 9 bases. This TCR was recovered from a man aged 65-85 years with active COVID-19. The sample comprised peripheral blood. CDR3 sequence (DNA): TGTGCCAGCTCCGACGGACAGGGGCCCTCCGGGGAGGGCTACACCTTC. It yields the protein CASSDGQGPSGEGYTF.